This passage covers 9 T cell receptor beta chains from one sample sequenced in a study of CD8+ T cells in alopecia areata. As the sequencing template, cDNA was produced by extracting RNA and reverse transcribing it. Using immunoSEQ multiplex PCR, the repertoire was profiled, and TCRdb retains in-frame clones only, with some absent. The sample lists more than 140,000 clones, about 85% occurring once. The treatment: oral pan-JAK inhibitor, 5-10 mg twice daily. Source: CD8+ T cells sorted from blood, taken at week 4, from a patient treated with tofacitinib. The receptors were sampled from a human donor with alopecia areata.

The chain is built from TRBV9 and TRBJ2-1, with D unclear. V gave up 0 bases and J gave up 0 bases, with 10 bases separating them. CDR1 and CDR2 from the germline V gene are SGDLS and YYNGEE. The CDR3 spans 16 residues. Written as DNA, the CDR3 is TGTGCCAGCAGCGTAGAAAGGCTAGACTCCTACAATGAGCAGTTCTTC. This sequence encodes CASSVERLDSYNEQFF.

Details on this clone: Other DNA sequences in the sample encode the same CDR3. J is TRBJ2-4 and V is TRBV2; TRBD2 might be the D (5 bases). Germline loops: CDR1 SNHLY, CDR2 FYNNEI. The CDR3 extends over 14 amino acids. Between the trimmed V and J ends, which lost 3 bases and 1 base, there was a span of 7 bases. The CDR3 DNA reads TGTGCCAGCAGTGATCGCGGGGCCAAAAACATTCAGTACTTC. This encodes CASSDRGAKNIQYF.

The V gene is TRBV29-1, the J gene TRBJ2-1, with 7 bases lining up with TRBD2. Per germline, CDR1 SQVTM and CDR2 ANQGSEA. The CDR3 contains 13 residues. With V trimmed by 4 bases and J by 8 bases, 8 bases remained unmatched. The CDR3 is CSVGGGSSDEQFF. DNA for the CDR3: TGCAGCGTTGGGGGCGGGAGTAGCGATGAGCAGTTCTTC.

This rearrangement joins TRBV18 to TRBJ2-1, with D perhaps TRBD2 (5 bases). The CDR3 sequence is 17 residues long. Trimming took 0 bases from V and 2 from J, leaving 14 bases between them. CDR1 and CDR2 from the germline V gene are KGHSH and LQKENI. CDR3 sequence reads: CASSPPIGEGAYNEQFF. CDR3 in DNA: TGTGCCAGCTCACCACCGATCGGGGAAGGCGCCTACAATGAGCAGTTCTTC.

The rearrangement joins TRBV27 to TRBJ2-1, with D possibly TRBD1 on 7 matching bases. V was shortened by 1 base and J by 8 bases, with 21 bases between the two germline ends. The CDR3 loop spans 17 amino acids. From germline, CDR1 is MNHEY and CDR2 SMNVEV (reference sequence). The CDR3 region is CASSLWSGGLQGDEQFF. The CDR3 DNA reads as TGTGCCAGCAGTTTATGGTCAGGGGGACTTCAAGGCGATGAGCAGTTCTTC.

The gene calls are TRBV4-1 and TRBJ2-1; no definite D call. The CDR3 extends over 13 amino acids. Germline values: CDR1 MGHRA, CDR2 YSYEKL. The V gene lost 1 base and the J gene lost 6 bases, with 7 bases spanning the gap. CDR3 nucleotide sequence: TGCGCCAGCAGCCAAGTCCTTGTCAATGAGCAGTTCTTC. Protein product: CASSQVLVNEQFF.

The chain uses TRBV6-5 and TRBJ1-2, with D unclear. The CDR3 consists of 13 residues. V lost 5 bases and J 1 base, leaving 8 bases between the germline ends. Germline assignment: CDR1 MNHEY and CDR2 SVGAGI. CDR3 in amino acids: CASSIGDNYGYTF. In DNA, the CDR3 is TGTGCCAGCAGTATCGGGGATAACTATGGCTACACCTTC.

This clone was seen a few times. The chain links TRBV6-5 to TRBJ2-2; D is ambiguous. There are 13 residues in the CDR3. Germline values: CDR1 MNHEY, CDR2 SVGAGI. Trimming took off 0 bases at V and 6 bases at J, with 5 bases between the two ends. CDR3 loop: CASSYSGSGELFF. CDR3 nucleotide sequence: TGTGCCAGCAGTTACTCGGGTTCCGGGGAGCTGTTTTTT.

The chain recombines TRBV27 with TRBJ2-7, with D perhaps matching TRBD2 (6 bases). The CDR3 consists of 16 residues. The germline CDR1 and CDR2 sequences are MNHEY and SMNVEV (reference sequence). Trimming cost V 0 bases and J 4 bases, with 16 bases left between them. The CDR3 loop is CASSLSRGEIPYEQYF. The CDR3 DNA reads as TGTGCCAGCAGTTTATCGCGGGGAGAGATTCCGTACGAGCAGTACTTC.